This TCR beta chain was captured in a study of blood T cell repertoires in COVID-19. Sequenced by immunoSEQ multiplex PCR; TCRdb stores in-frame clones only, minus some. The sample consists of around 140,000 clones, around 89% of them appearing once. The V end was cut by 7 bases, the J end by 7 bases, with 26 bases between. CDR1 LNHDA and CDR2 SQIVND come from the germline V gene (reference sequence). This CDR3 region has 17 residues. This clonotype originated in a man in his fifties with active or convalescent COVID-19. The sequencing sample was made of peripheral blood. The chain recombines TRBV19 with TRBJ1-5; the D gene is possibly TRBD1 (5 bases). The CDR3 bases are TGTGCCAGTAATAATCCGGGCCTGACAGCAGGTAGGCAGCCCCAGCATTTT. It specifies CASNNPGLTAGRQPQHF.